This entry concerns a single TCR beta chain. Its specificity is unknown. Primers: 60 Vbeta forward and 13 Jbeta reverse. Produced via immunoSEQ multiplex PCR; TCRdb's table is partial and in-frame only. This sample carries some 200,000 clones, 70% to 85% of them seen once, and the ten largest clones take 0.58%. The record originates from a study of cytomegalovirus exposure and HLA in healthy donors. Study-wide findings and caveats: As confirmed in vitro, a few CMV-associated chains were specific for CMV antigens. A later analysis linked a missense DCLRE1C variant to TCR beta V- and J-gene trimming. At a 0.05 false discovery rate, a later analysis found 16,951 TCR beta sequences to be associated with HLA alleles.

Deletions cut 3 bases from V and 4 bases from J, with 15 bases between. This CDR3 spans 15 amino acids. Germline CDR1 MDHEN, CDR2 SYDVKM. Sequenced material: PBMCs. This TCR was recovered from a woman aged 35 to 49 in good health and CMV-seronegative. The rearrangement links TRBV28 to TRBJ1-1; possibly TRBD1 for D (5 bases). This CDR3 is CASSLFGGLSTEAFF. The DNA for the CDR3 is TGTGCCAGCAGTTTGTTCGGGGGATTGAGCACTGAAGCTTTCTTT.